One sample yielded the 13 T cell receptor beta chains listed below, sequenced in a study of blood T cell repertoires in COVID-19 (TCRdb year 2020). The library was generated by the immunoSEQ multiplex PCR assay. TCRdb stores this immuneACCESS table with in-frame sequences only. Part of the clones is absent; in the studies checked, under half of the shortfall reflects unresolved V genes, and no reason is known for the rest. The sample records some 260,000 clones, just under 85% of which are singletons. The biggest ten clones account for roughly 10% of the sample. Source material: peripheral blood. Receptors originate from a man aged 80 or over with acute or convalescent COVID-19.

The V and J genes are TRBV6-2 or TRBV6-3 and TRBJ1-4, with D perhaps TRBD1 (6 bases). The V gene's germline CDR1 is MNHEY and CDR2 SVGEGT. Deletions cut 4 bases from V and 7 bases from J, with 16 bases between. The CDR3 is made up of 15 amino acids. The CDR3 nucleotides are TGTGCCAGCAGTTTCGCATGGGGGCGCGTTGAAAAACTGTTTTTT. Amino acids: CASSFAWGRVEKLFF.

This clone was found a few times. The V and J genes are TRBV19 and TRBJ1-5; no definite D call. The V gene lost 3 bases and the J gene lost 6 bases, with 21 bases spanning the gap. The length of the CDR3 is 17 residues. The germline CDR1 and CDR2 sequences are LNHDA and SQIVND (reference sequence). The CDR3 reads CASSIQMGRTGSQPQHF. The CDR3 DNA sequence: TGTGCCAGTAGTATTCAGATGGGTAGAACGGGATCTCAGCCCCAGCATTTT.

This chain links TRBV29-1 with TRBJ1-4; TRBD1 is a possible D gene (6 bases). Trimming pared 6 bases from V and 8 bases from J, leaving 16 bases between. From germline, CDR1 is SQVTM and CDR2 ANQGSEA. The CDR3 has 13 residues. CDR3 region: CSVRQEVAEKLFF. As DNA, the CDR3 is TGCAGCGTCCGACAGGAGGTTGCGGAAAAACTGTTTTTT.

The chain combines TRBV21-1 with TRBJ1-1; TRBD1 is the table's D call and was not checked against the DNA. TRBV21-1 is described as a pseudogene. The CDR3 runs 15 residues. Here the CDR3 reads CASWAPCSLNTEAFF. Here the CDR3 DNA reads TGTGCCAGCTGGGCTCCCTGTTCGCTGAACACTGAAGCTTTCTTT.

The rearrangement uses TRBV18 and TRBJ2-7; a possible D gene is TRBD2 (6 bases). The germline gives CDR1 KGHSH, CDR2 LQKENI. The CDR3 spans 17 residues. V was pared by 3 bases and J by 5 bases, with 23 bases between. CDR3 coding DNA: TGTGCCAGCTCACCCGAATCGGGACTGCCTGGGACCCACGAGCAGTACTTC. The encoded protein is CASSPESGLPGTHEQYF.

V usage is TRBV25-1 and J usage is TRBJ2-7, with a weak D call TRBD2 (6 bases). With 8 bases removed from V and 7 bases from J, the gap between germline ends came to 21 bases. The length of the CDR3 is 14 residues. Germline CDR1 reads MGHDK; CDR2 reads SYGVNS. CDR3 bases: TGTGCCAGCCGGGCCGGGGGACGCGGGCAAGAGCAGTACTTC. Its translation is CASRAGGRGQEQYF.

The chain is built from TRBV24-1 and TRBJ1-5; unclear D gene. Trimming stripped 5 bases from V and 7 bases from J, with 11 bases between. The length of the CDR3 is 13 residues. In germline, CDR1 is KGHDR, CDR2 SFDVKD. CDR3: CATSVSGWQPQHF. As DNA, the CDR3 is TGTGCCACCAGTGTTAGCGGTTGGCAGCCCCAGCATTTT.

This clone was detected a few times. CDR3 DNA: TGTGCCAGTAGTATGGGACAGGGGACAAATCCCCTCCACTTT. The encoded protein is CASSMGQGTNPLHF. This chain links TRBV19 with TRBJ1-6; 10 nucleotides match TRBD1. The V and J ends lost 3 bases and 13 bases, in that order; junction bases with no gene match: 6. CDR3 length: 14 residues. Germline lookup yields CDR1 LNHDA and CDR2 SQIVND (reference sequence).

Written as DNA, the CDR3 is TGTGCCAGCACCTTCACGGGCTTCACAGGGGGAGCTTTCTTT. It specifies CASTFTGFTGGAFF. The chain couples TRBV2 to TRBJ1-1; 8 bases line up with TRBD1. The CDR3 is 14 amino acids. After removal of 7 bases from V and 10 bases from J, the junction contained 14 bases not matched to a gene. CDR1 SNHLY and CDR2 FYNNEI come from the germline V gene.

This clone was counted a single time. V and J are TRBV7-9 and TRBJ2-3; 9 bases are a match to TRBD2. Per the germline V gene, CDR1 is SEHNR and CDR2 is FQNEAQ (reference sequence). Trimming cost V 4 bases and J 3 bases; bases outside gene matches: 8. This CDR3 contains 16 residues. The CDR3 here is CASSSPSGAPTDTQYF. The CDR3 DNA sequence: TGTGCCAGCAGCTCCCCTAGCGGGGCGCCGACAGATACGCAGTATTTT.

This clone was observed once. The CDR3 loop reads CASSPGTGNTEAFF. The CDR3 nucleotides read TGCGCCAGCAGCCCCGGGACAGGGAACACTGAAGCTTTCTTT. The chain has TRBV5-1 and TRBJ1-1, with 8 bases aligning to TRBD1. V was clipped by 4 bases and J by 1 base; unmatched bases: 3. The germline CDR1 and CDR2 sequences are SGHRS and YFSETQ. CDR3 size: 14 residues.

CDR3 coding DNA: TGTGCTAGTGGTTTGGTACGAGGGGGACAGGGGGCCTCTAACTATGGCTACACCTTC. Its translation: CASGLVRGGQGASNYGYTF. The chain carries TRBV12-5 and TRBJ1-2, with 12 bases fitting TRBD1. Per germline, CDR1 LGHNT and CDR2 FRNRAP. Germline trimming cut 0 bases from V and 0 bases from J; bases unmatched to any gene: 8. The CDR3 is made up of 19 amino acids.

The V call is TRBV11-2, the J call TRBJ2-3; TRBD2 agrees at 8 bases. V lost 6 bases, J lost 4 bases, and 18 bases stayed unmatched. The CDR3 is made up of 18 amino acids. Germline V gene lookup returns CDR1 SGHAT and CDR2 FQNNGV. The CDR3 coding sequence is TGTGCCAGCAGACCCACCTTTCGGGGGGGAAGTAGGGCAGATACGCAGTATTTT. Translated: CASRPTFRGGSRADTQYF.